The 19 T cell receptor beta chains below were found in one sample sequenced in a study of T-cell reconstitution after alpha-beta-depleted transplantation in children. Using unique molecular identifiers, the investigators prepared the TCRbeta library. TCRdb analysed the PCR reads with MiXCR anew, one entry per CDR3 protein. The sample has some 280,000 distinct CDR3 sequences, about a tenth seen once. The material was PBMCs from the stem cell graft donor, obtained from the stem cell graft. Receptors originate from a human donor who donated a stem cell graft to a child with SCID.

The V and J genes are TRBV5-1 and TRBJ2-1; D unclear. V lost 7 bases and J 4 bases, leaving 18 bases between the germline ends. The CDR3 has 15 amino acids. Looked up from germline, CDR1 is SGHRS and CDR2 is YFSETQ. This CDR3 is CASFPGPSQYNEQFF. The DNA for the CDR3 is TGCGCCAGCTTTCCTGGTCCATCCCAGTACAATGAGCAGTTCTTC.

The chain combines TRBV7-3 with TRBJ2-5, with 10 bases identical to TRBD1. Germline V gene data show CDR1 as SGHTA and CDR2 as FQGTGA. This CDR3 region has 14 residues. The trim removed 5 bases at V and 5 bases at J, leaving 5 bases unmatched. CDR3 residues: CASSQGDRGETQYF. In DNA form, the CDR3 reads TGTGCCAGCAGCCAGGGGGACAGGGGTGAGACCCAGTACTTC.

The chain uses TRBV7-3 and TRBJ1-1, with TRBD1 matching over 9 bases. V was clipped by 4 bases and J by 1 base; unmatched bases: 10. The CDR3 covers 17 residues. Germline V gene sequence: CDR1 SGHTA, CDR2 FQGTGA. This CDR3 reads CASSSTLGTGRNTEAFF. The CDR3 DNA is TGTGCCAGCAGCTCTACCTTGGGGACAGGGAGGAACACTGAAGCTTTCTTT.

The rearrangement joins TRBV7-7 to TRBJ2-1; D may match TRBD1 or TRBD2 (6 bases each). Trimming shortened V by 4 bases and J by 3 bases, and 10 bases separated the two germline ends. This CDR3 region has 14 residues. CDR1 and CDR2 from the germline V gene are SSHAT and FNYEAQ (reference sequence). CDR3 region: CASSSGGLYNEQFF. CDR3 DNA sequence: TGTGCCAGCAGCTCCGGGGGCCTCTACAATGAGCAGTTCTTC.

This clonotype has more than one count but fewer than ten. V gene TRBV5-1 combines with J gene TRBJ2-3; D is undetermined. V shed 2 bases and J shed 6 bases, with 22 bases lying between them. The V gene's germline CDR1 is SGHRS and CDR2 YFSETQ. This CDR3 region has 17 residues. In nucleotides, the CDR3 is TGCGCCAGCAGCTTCAGTAAAGGGCAGGAGCTCCTGGATACGCAGTATTTT. Its translation: CASSFSKGQELLDTQYF.

The V call is TRBV7-9, the J call TRBJ2-7; a weak D match, TRBD1 (5 bases). CDR1 and CDR2 from the germline V gene are SEHNR and FQNEAQ (reference sequence). With 1 base removed from V and 2 bases from J, the gap between germline ends came to 12 bases. This CDR3 contains 15 residues. The CDR3 DNA follows: TGTGCCAGCAGCTTAGGAGGCAGGGCAACCTACGAGCAGTACTTC. Its translation: CASSLGGRATYEQYF.

This chain connects TRBV4-1 to TRBJ1-1; D might be TRBD1 (5 bases). Germline assignment: CDR1 MGHRA and CDR2 YSYEKL. V was pared by 3 bases and J by 1 base, with 9 bases between. The CDR3 has 14 amino acids. The CDR3 DNA reads as TGCGCCAGCAGCCAGAACAGGCGGAACACTGAAGCTTTCTTT. Translation gives CASSQNRRNTEAFF.

The chain is built from TRBV2 and TRBJ2-5; no reliable D call. Germline CDR1 and CDR2: SNHLY and FYNNEI. The V end lost 8 bases, the J end lost 1 base, and 17 bases lay between the germline ends. The CDR3 runs 15 residues. The CDR3 sequence is CASPLSRASQETQYF. The CDR3 DNA follows: TGTGCCAGCCCTCTTTCCCGGGCAAGCCAAGAGACCCAGTACTTC.

This clonotype has a handful of counts. The chain links TRBV6-1 to TRBJ2-2; D might be TRBD1 or TRBD2, each matching 6 bases. The CDR3 length is 15 residues. Per the germline V gene, CDR1 is MNHNS and CDR2 is SASEGT. The V gene lost 8 bases and the J gene lost 4 bases, with 17 bases spanning the gap. CDR3 sequence: CASGGPGRSTGELFF. The CDR3, as DNA: TGTGCCAGCGGGGGGCCAGGGCGCAGCACCGGGGAGCTGTTTTTT.

This clonotype has a handful of counts. The V and J genes are TRBV7-9 and TRBJ2-7; D is perhaps TRBD1 (5 bases). Deletions cut 5 bases from V and 1 base from J, with 12 bases between. CDR3 length equals 14 residues. The germline gives CDR1 SEHNR, CDR2 FQNEAQ (reference sequence). The CDR3 bases are TGTGCCAGCAGCCGGCGACAGAATTCCTACGAGCAGTACTTC. It encodes CASSRRQNSYEQYF.

This clonotype was counted between two and nine times. In DNA form, the CDR3 reads TGCGCCAGCAGCCAACCGCAGGAGTCCGGGGAGCTGTTTTTT. Amino acids: CASSQPQESGELFF. V and J are TRBV5-1 and TRBJ2-2; D remains unclear. CDR1 and CDR2 (germline): SGHRS, YFSETQ. The CDR3 is 14 amino acids. Trimming removed 4 bases at V and 6 bases at J, with 13 bases between. The whole variable domain, remainder taken from reference TRBV5-1 and TRBJ2-2, is KAGVTQTPRYLIKTRGQQVTLSCSPISGHRSVSWYQQTPGQGLQFLFEYFSETQRNKGNFPGRFSGRQFSNSRSEMNVSTLELGDSALYLCASSQPQESGELFFGEGSRLTVL.

The V gene is TRBV27, the J gene TRBJ2-7, with D perhaps matching TRBD2 (5 bases). Between the trimmed V and J ends, which lost 8 bases and 12 bases, there was a span of 23 bases. The CDR3 sequence is 13 residues long. Germline V gene data show CDR1 as MNHEY and CDR2 as SMNVEV (reference sequence). DNA of the CDR3: TGTGCCAGCGTGCCCTCCGGGGTTGAGGCATGGTACTTC. Its protein is CASVPSGVEAWYF.

This chain uses TRBV7-9 with TRBJ2-7, with 8 bases identical to TRBD2. V lost 2 bases and J lost 2; bases outside the gene matches: 8. The CDR3 covers 16 residues. The germline CDR1 and CDR2 sequences are SEHNR and FQNEAQ (reference sequence). CDR3 DNA: TGTGCCAGCAGCTTATCCCCGACAGCGGGGGCCTACGAGCAGTACTTC. This sequence encodes CASSLSPTAGAYEQYF.

The rearrangement links TRBV7-3 to TRBJ2-1; 9 nucleotides align to TRBD2. Germline assignment: CDR1 SGHTA and CDR2 FQGTGA. Unmatched junction bases numbered 10, after V lost 1 base and J lost 3 bases. CDR3 length: 18 amino acids. The CDR3 sequence: CASSLNPGLASHYNEQFF. The CDR3, as DNA: TGTGCCAGCAGCTTAAACCCGGGACTAGCCTCACACTACAATGAGCAGTTCTTC.

In its sample, this clonotype was seen a few times. This sequence joins TRBV20-1 and TRBJ2-2, with 12 bases that match TRBD1. The CDR3 contains 16 residues. The trim removed 0 bases at V and 7 bases at J, leaving 6 bases unmatched. Per the germline V gene, CDR1 is DFQATT and CDR2 is SNEGSKA (reference sequence). The CDR3 reads CSARELGQGAGGELFF. For the CDR3, the DNA is TGCAGTGCTAGAGAACTGGGACAGGGGGCCGGCGGGGAGCTGTTTTTT.

V is TRBV20-1 and J is TRBJ2-3, with 7 bases aligning to TRBD2. This CDR3 has 15 residues. The V and J ends lost 1 base and 2 bases, in that order; junction bases with no gene match: 6. In germline, CDR1 is DFQATT, CDR2 SNEGSKA (reference sequence). The CDR3 loop reads CSARALAGHTDTQYF. The CDR3 DNA sequence: TGCAGTGCTAGAGCGTTAGCGGGCCACACAGATACGCAGTATTTT.

The V call is TRBV20-1, the J call TRBJ2-7, with TRBD1 matching over 10 bases. Germline values: CDR1 DFQATT, CDR2 SNEGSKA (reference sequence). With V trimmed by 6 bases and J by 2 bases, 7 bases remained unmatched. The CDR3 consists of 14 residues. The CDR3: CSARTGGNTYEQYF. The CDR3 DNA sequence: TGCAGTGCCCGGACAGGGGGTAATACCTACGAGCAGTACTTC.

This clonotype was detected only a few times. The chain combines TRBV12-3 or TRBV12-4 with TRBJ2-7; tentative D call: TRBD1 (6 bases). The CDR3 spans 15 residues. V lost 5 bases and J lost 2, with 16 bases in between. CDR3 loop: CASSPTQGVTYEQYF. In DNA, the CDR3 is TGTGCCAGCAGTCCTACACAGGGTGTCACCTACGAGCAGTACTTC.

This clonotype was recorded at least ten times. The chain is built from TRBV20-1 and TRBJ1-5; 9 bases agree with TRBD1. Per the germline V gene, CDR1 is DFQATT and CDR2 is SNEGSKA (reference sequence). This CDR3 is built from 14 residues. J was trimmed by 5 bases and V by 6 bases; bases with no gene match: 8. CDR3 sequence reads: CSADTGGDHQPQHF. Written as DNA, the CDR3 is TGCAGTGCCGATACAGGGGGCGACCATCAGCCCCAGCATTTT.